Many counts were recorded for the clone carrying this T cell receptor beta chain. The bulk TCR libraries were made with methods described before and with listed TCR primers. MiXCR was run by TCRdb on the PCR reads, yielding one entry per CDR3 protein. The top ten hold more than 0.8% of the sample, which has about 320,000 distinct CDR3 sequences, about a fifth seen once. The sample belongs to a study of molecular identifiers for immune sequencing clone quantification. Study-level background: Within a replicate experiment, RNA obtained from either about 20,000 or 100,000 naive CD8 cells was divided into five aliquots, and four of those aliquots were then sequenced.

Sorting defined naive CD8 T cells as CD8+CD4-CCR7+CD45RA+. Sequencing was carried out using naive CD8+ T cells from blood, with Jurkat cell RNA spiked in. As for subset: FACS-sorted CD8+CD4-CCR7+CD45RA+ naive T cells. This TCR was sampled from a human donor in good health. Some libraries in this study had Jurkat cell RNA spiked in.

The CDR3 bases are TGTGCCAGCAGCTCCCTTAAAAGCGCCGGGGACTTCTCCTACAATGAGCAGTTCTTC. Its protein is CASSSLKSAGDFSYNEQFF. This rearrangement joins TRBV5-6 to TRBJ2-1; a possible D gene is TRBD2 (6 bases). With 3 bases removed from V and 0 bases from J, the gap between germline ends came to 22 bases. Germline CDR1 and CDR2: SGHDT and YYEEEE. The CDR3 is 19 amino acids.